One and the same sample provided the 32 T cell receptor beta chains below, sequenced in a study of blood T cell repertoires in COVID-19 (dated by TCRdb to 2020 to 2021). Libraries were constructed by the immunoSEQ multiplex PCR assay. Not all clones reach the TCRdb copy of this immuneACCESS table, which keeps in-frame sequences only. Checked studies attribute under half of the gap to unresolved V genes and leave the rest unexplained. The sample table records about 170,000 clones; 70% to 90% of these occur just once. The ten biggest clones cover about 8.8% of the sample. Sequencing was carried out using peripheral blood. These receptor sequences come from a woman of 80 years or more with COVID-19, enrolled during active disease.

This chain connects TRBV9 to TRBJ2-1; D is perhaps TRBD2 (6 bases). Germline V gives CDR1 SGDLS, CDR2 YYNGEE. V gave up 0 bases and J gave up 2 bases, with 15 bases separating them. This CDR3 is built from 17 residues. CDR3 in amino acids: CASSVGRGAGTYNEQFF. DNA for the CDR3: TGTGCCAGCAGCGTAGGTCGCGGGGCGGGGACCTACAATGAGCAGTTCTTC.

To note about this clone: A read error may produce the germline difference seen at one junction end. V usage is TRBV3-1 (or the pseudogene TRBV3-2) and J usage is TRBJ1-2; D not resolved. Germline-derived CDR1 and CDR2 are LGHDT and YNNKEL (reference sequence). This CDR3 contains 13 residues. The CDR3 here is CASSDRGNSGYTF. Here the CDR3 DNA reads TGTGCCAGCAGCGATCGCGGGAACTCTGGCTACACCTTC.

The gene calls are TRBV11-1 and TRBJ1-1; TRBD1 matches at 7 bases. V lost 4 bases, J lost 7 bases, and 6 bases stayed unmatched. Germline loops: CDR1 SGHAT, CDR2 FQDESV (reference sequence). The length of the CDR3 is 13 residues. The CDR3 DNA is TGTGCCAGCAGCTCCGACAGGGAAGTTGAAGCTTTCTTT. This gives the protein CASSSDREVEAFF. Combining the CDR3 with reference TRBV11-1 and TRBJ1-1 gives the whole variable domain EAEVAQSPRYKITEKSQAVAFWCDPISGHATLYWYRQILGQGPELLVQFQDESVVDDSQLPKDRFSAERLKGVDSTLKIQPAELGDSAMYLCASSSDREVEAFFGQGTRLTVV.

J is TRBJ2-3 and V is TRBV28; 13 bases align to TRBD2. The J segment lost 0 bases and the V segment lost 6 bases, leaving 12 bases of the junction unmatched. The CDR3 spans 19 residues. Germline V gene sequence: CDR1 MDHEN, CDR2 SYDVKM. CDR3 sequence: CASRVVTSGRAVSTDTQYF. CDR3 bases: TGTGCCAGCAGGGTGGTCACTAGCGGGAGGGCCGTTAGCACAGATACGCAGTATTTT.

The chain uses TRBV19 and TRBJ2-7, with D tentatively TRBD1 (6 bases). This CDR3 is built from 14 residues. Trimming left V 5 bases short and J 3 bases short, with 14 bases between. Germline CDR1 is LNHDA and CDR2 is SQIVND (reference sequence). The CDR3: CASSQDRGHYEQYF. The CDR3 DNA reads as TGTGCCAGTAGTCAGGACAGAGGGCACTACGAGCAGTACTTC.

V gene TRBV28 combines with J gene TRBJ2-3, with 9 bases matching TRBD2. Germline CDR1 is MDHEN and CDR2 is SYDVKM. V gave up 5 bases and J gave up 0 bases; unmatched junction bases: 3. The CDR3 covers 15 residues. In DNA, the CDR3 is TGTGCCAGCAGTCGTACTAGCGGGAGCACAGATACGCAGTATTTT. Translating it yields CASSRTSGSTDTQYF.

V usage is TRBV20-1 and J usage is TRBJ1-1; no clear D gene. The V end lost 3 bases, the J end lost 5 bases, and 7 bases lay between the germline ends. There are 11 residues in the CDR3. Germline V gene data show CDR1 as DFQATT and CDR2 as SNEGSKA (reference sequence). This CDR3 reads CSASPLTEAFF. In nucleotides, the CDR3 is TGCAGTGCTAGCCCCCTTACTGAAGCTTTCTTT.

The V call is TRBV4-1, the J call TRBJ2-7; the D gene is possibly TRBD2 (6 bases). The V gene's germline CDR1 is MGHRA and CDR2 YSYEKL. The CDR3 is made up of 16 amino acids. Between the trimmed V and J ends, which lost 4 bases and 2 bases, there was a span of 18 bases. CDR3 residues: CASSRPGGSQPYEQYF. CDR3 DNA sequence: TGCGCCAGCAGCCGCCCCGGGGGATCCCAACCCTACGAGCAGTACTTC.

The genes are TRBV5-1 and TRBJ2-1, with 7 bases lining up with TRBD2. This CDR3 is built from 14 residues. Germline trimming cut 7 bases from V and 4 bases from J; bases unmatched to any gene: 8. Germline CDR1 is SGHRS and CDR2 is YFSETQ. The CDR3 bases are TGCGCCAGCGGGGGGAGGGAGCAATACAATGAGCAGTTCTTC. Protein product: CASGGREQYNEQFF.

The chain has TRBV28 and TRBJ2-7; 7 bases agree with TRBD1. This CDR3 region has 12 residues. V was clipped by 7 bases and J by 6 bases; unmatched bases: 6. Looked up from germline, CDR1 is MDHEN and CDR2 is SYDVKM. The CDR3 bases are TGTGCCAGCACCAACTACAGGGGCGAGCAGTACTTC. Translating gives CASTNYRGEQYF.

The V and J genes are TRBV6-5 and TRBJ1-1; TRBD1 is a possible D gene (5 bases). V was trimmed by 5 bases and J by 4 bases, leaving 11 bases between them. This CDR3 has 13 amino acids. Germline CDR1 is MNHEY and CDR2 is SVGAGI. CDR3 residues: CASSPLGGTEAFF. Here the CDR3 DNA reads TGTGCCAGCAGTCCCCTGGGGGGCACTGAAGCTTTCTTT.

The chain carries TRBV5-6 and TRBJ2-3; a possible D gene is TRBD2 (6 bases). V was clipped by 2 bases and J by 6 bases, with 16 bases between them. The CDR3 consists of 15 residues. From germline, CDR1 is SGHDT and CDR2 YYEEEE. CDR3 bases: TGTGCCAGCAGCTTATTCGAGCTAGCGCGCGATACGCAGTATTTT. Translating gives CASSLFELARDTQYF.

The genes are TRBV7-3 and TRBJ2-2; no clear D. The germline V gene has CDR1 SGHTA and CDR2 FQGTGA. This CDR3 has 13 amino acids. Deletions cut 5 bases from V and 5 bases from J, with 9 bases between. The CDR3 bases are TGTGCCAGCAGCCGAGGCTGGACCGGGGAGCTGTTTTTT. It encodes CASSRGWTGELFF.

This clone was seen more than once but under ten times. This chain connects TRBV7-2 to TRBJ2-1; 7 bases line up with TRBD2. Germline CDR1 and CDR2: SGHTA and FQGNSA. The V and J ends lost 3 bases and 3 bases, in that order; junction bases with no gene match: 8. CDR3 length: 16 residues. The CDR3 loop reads CASSFLAGANYNEQFF. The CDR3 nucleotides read TGTGCCAGCAGCTTTTTGGCGGGAGCGAACTACAATGAGCAGTTCTTC.

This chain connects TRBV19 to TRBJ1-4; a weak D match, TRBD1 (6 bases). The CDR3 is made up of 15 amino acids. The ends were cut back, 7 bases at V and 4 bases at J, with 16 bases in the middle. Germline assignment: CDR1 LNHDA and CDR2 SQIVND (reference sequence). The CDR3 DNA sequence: TGTGCCAGTAACCCCTCGACAGGATTTAATGAAAAACTGTTTTTT. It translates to CASNPSTGFNEKLFF.

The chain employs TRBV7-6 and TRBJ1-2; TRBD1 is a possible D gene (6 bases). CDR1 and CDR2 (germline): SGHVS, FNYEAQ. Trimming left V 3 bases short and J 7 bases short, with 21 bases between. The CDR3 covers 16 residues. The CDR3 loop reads CASSFREALRGFGYTF. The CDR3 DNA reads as TGTGCCAGCAGCTTCCGGGAAGCCCTCAGGGGATTTGGCTACACCTTC.

The CDR3: CASSRFRGNEQFF. In DNA form, the CDR3 reads TGTGCCAGTAGTAGGTTTAGGGGGAATGAGCAGTTCTTC. The chain employs TRBV19 and TRBJ2-1; D is possibly TRBD1 (6 bases). CDR3 length: 13 residues. Germline CDR1 reads LNHDA; CDR2 reads SQIVND (reference sequence). The V gene lost 4 bases and the J gene lost 7 bases, with 11 bases spanning the gap.

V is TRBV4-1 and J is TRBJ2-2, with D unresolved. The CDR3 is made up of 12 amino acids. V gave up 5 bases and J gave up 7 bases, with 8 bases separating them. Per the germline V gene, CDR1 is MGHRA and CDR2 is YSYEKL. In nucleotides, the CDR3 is TGCGCCAGCAGCTTCGAGGTCGGGGAGCTGTTTTTT. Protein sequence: CASSFEVGELFF.

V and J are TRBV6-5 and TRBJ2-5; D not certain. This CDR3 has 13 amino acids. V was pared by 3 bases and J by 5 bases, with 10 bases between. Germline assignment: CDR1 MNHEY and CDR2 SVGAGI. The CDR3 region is CASSYGLWETQYF. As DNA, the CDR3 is TGTGCCAGCAGTTATGGGCTGTGGGAGACCCAGTACTTC.

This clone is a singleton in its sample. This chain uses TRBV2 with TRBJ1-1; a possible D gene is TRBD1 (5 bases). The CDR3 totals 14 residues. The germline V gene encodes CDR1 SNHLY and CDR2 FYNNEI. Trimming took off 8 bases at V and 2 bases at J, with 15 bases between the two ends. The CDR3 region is CASGGRGVNTEAFF. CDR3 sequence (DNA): TGTGCCAGCGGCGGAAGGGGTGTTAACACTGAAGCTTTCTTT.

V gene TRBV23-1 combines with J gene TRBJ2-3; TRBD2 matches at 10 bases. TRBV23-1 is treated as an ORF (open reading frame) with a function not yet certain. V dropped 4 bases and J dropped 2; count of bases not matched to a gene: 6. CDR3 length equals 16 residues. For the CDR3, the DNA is TGCGCCAGCAGTCCTAGCGGGAGTGAGCACACAGATACGCAGTATTTT. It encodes CASSPSGSEHTDTQYF.

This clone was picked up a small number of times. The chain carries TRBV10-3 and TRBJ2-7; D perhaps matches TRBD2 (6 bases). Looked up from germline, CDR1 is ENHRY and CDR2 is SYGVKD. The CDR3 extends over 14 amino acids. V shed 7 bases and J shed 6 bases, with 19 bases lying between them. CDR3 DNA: TGTGCCATCAAGCGCGAAGGAGGGTCCGTCGAGCAGTACTTC. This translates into CAIKREGGSVEQYF.

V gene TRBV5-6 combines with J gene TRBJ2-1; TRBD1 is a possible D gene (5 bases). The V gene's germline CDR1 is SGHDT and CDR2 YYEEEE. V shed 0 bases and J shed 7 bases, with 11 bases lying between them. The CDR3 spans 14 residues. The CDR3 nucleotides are TGTGCCAGCAGCTTGGGGCCAGGGAAAAATGAGCAGTTCTTC. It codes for CASSLGPGKNEQFF.

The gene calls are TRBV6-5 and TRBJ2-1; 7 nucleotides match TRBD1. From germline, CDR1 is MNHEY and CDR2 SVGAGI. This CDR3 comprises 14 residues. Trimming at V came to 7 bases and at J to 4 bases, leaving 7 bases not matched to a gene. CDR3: CASTSGQPYNEQFF. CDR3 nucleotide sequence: TGTGCCAGCACTTCGGGACAGCCATACAATGAGCAGTTCTTC.

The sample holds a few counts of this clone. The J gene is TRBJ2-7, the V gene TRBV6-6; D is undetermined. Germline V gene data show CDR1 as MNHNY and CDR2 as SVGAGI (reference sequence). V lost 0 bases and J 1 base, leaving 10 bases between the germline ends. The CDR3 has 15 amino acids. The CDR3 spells CASSYSSAGSYEQYF. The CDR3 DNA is TGTGCCAGCAGTTACTCGAGTGCAGGTTCCTACGAGCAGTACTTC.

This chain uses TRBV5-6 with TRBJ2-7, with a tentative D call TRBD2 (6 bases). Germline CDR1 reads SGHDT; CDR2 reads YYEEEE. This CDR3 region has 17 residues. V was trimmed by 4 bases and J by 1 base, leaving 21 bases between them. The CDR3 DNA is TGTGCCAGCAGCCTGGCGTCTAGCGCTACTTTGTCCTACGAGCAGTACTTC. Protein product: CASSLASSATLSYEQYF.

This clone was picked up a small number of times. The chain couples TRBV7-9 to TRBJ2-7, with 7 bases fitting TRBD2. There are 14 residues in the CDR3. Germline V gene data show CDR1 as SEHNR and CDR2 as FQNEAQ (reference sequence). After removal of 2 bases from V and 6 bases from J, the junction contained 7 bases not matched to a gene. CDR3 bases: TGTGCCAGCAGCTTATTCAGGGAGGGTTCCGAGCAGTACTTC. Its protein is CASSLFREGSEQYF.

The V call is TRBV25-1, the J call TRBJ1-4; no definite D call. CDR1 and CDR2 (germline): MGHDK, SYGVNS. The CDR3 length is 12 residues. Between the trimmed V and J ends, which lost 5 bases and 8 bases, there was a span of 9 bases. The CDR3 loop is CASSSNLEKLFF. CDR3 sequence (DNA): TGTGCCAGCAGTAGTAACCTAGAAAAACTGTTTTTT.

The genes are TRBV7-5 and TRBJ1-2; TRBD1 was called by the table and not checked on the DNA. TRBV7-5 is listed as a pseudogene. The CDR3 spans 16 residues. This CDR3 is CVRSLVRGTADYGYTF. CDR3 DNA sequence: TGTGTCAGAAGCTTAGTGAGGGGGACAGCTGACTATGGCTACACCTTC.

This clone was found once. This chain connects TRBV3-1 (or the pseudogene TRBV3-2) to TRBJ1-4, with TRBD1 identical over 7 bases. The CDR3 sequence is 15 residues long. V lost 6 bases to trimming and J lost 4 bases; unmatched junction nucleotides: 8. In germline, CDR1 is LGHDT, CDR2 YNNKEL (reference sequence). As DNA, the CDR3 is TGTGCCAGCAGTCCGACCGGGACAGATAATGAAAAACTGTTTTTT. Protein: CASSPTGTDNEKLFF.

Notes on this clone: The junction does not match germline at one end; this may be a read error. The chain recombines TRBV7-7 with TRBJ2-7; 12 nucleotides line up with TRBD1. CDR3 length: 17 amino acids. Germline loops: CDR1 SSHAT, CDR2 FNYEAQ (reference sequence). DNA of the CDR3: TGTGCTAGCAGTACCGACCCGCGGGACAGGGGGCGCGACGAGCAGTACTTC. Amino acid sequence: CASSTDPRDRGRDEQYF.

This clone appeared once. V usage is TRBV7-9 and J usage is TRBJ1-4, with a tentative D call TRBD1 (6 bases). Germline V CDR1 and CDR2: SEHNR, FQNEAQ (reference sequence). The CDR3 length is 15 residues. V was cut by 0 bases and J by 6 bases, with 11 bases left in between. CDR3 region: CASSLALAGDEKLFF. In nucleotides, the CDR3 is TGTGCCAGCAGCTTAGCGTTGGCAGGGGATGAAAAACTGTTTTTT. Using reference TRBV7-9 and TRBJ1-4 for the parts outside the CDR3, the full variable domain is DTGVSQNPRHKITKRGQNVTFRCDPISEHNRLYWYRQTLGQGPEFLTYFQNEAQLEKSRLLSDRFSAERPKGSFSTLEIQRTEQGDSAMYLCASSLALAGDEKLFFGSGTQLSVL.